These 14 T cell receptor beta chains came from one sample sequenced in a study of OX40 agonist ivuxolimab in advanced cancers. Measured with immunoSEQ multiplex PCR; TCRdb has only the in-frame clones, and not every one. The sample contains approximately 69,000 clones, roughly 92% of which appear only once. The specimen comprised CD4+ or CD8+ T cells sorted from blood, sampled in a trial of the OX40 agonist ivuxolimab. The receptor set was obtained from an adult with an advanced solid tumor such as melanoma, head and neck, liver or kidney cancer.

This clone was picked up a small number of times. This rearrangement joins TRBV6-5 to TRBJ1-1; TRBD1 is a possible D gene (6 bases). The CDR3 consists of 14 residues. V lost 1 base and J 6 bases, leaving 12 bases between the germline ends. From germline, CDR1 is MNHEY and CDR2 SVGAGI. The CDR3: CASSYFRGVAEAFF. The CDR3 region has the DNA TGTGCCAGCAGTTACTTCAGGGGAGTGGCTGAAGCTTTCTTT.

The chain recombines TRBV2 with TRBJ1-1, with D unclear. The ends were cut back, 2 bases at V and 4 bases at J, with 14 bases in the middle. This CDR3 contains 15 residues. CDR1 SNHLY and CDR2 FYNNEI come from the germline V gene. The DNA of the CDR3 is TGTGCCAGCAGTGAACCGTCCTCTAGAGCCACTGAAGCTTTCTTT. As protein: CASSEPSSRATEAFF. Looking up the rest from reference TRBV2 and TRBJ1-1 gives the full variable domain: EPEVTQTPSHQVTQMGQEVILRCVPISNHLYFYWYRQILGQKVEFLVSFYNNEISEKSEIFDDQFSVERPDGSNFTLKIRSTKLEDSAMYFCASSEPSSRATEAFFGQGTRLTVV.

The chain couples TRBV7-6 to TRBJ1-4; 7 bases align to TRBD1. The germline gives CDR1 SGHVS, CDR2 FNYEAQ. J lost 14 bases, V lost 8 bases, and 14 bases had no gene match. CDR3 length: 13 amino acids. CDR3 sequence reads: CASGRDRGTPLFF. Written as DNA, the CDR3 is TGTGCCAGCGGCCGGGACAGAGGGACCCCTCTGTTTTTT.

The CDR3 DNA follows: TGTGCCAGCAGCTTTGATGGGAGTGGGTCCGGGGAGCTGTTTTTT. Amino acid sequence: CASSFDGSGSGELFF. The rearrangement joins TRBV7-3 to TRBJ2-2, with D possibly TRBD2 on 5 matching bases. Germline values: CDR1 SGHTA, CDR2 FQGTGA. V gave up 3 bases and J gave up 6 bases, with 14 bases separating them. The CDR3 runs to 15 residues.

The rearrangement joins TRBV5-1 to TRBJ2-5, with 8 positions matching TRBD2. CDR1 and CDR2 (germline): SGHRS, YFSETQ. The ends lost 0 bases at V and 1 base at J; junction bases unmatched: 2. This CDR3 has 15 amino acids. The CDR3 nucleotides are TGCGCCAGCAGCTTGGGTACTAGCGGCCAAGAGACCCAGTACTTC. The encoded protein is CASSLGTSGQETQYF. The full variable domain, rest sourced from reference TRBV5-1 and TRBJ2-5, is KAGVTQTPRYLIKTRGQQVTLSCSPISGHRSVSWYQQTPGQGLQFLFEYFSETQRNKGNFPGRFSGRQFSNSRSEMNVSTLELGDSALYLCASSLGTSGQETQYFGPGTRLLVL.

The chain joins TRBV6-4 to TRBJ2-2; D perhaps matches TRBD1 (5 bases). The CDR3 consists of 14 residues. Germline V lookup: CDR1 MRHNA, CDR2 SNTAGT. With 4 bases removed from V and 1 base from J, the gap between germline ends came to 7 bases. The CDR3 protein is CASSAGQNTGELFF. The CDR3 DNA sequence: TGTGCCAGCAGTGCCGGACAGAACACCGGGGAGCTGTTTTTT.

The rearrangement uses TRBV7-6 and TRBJ1-1; no firm D call. CDR1 SGHVS and CDR2 FNYEAQ come from the germline V gene. Trimming removed 1 base from V and 3 bases from J, with 9 bases in between. The CDR3 spans 14 residues. CDR3 DNA: TGTGCCAGCAGCTTAGTACGGACGGACACTGAAGCTTTCTTT. Its translation is CASSLVRTDTEAFF.

This clone was counted a single time. V is TRBV25-1 and J is TRBJ2-5, with TRBD1 identical over 7 bases. The CDR3 is 15 amino acids. After removal of 5 bases from V and 2 bases from J, the junction contained 8 bases not matched to a gene. From germline, CDR1 is MGHDK and CDR2 SYGVNS. The CDR3 DNA reads as TGTGCCAGCAGTCCTCCGGGACAGCAGCAAGAGACCCAGTACTTC. It encodes CASSPPGQQQETQYF.

J is TRBJ1-4 and V is TRBV5-1; TRBD1 matches at 8 bases. With 0 bases clipped from V and 6 bases from J, the junction kept 7 bases outside the gene matches. The germline gives CDR1 SGHRS, CDR2 YFSETQ. CDR3 length: 16 residues. The CDR3 DNA reads TGCGCCAGCAGCTTGGAAGGACAGGGCTCTTATGAAAAACTGTTTTTT. Protein sequence: CASSLEGQGSYEKLFF.

The chain has TRBV28 and TRBJ2-5, with D possibly matching TRBD2 (6 bases). The CDR3 totals 16 residues. Germline values: CDR1 MDHEN, CDR2 SYDVKM. V gave up 6 bases and J gave up 1 base, with 18 bases separating them. DNA of the CDR3: TGTGCCAGCAGCACCCTACCCCCGGGGGTCCAAGAGACCCAGTACTTC. Residues: CASSTLPPGVQETQYF.

This clone has at least ten counts. The chain is built from TRBV7-9 and TRBJ1-1; 7 bases line up with TRBD1. With 3 bases clipped from V and 2 bases from J, the junction kept 3 bases outside the gene matches. This CDR3 is 14 amino acids long. Germline V CDR1 and CDR2: SEHNR, FQNEAQ (reference sequence). The DNA of the CDR3 is TGTGCCAGCAGCTTGACAGGGAGAAACACTGAAGCTTTCTTT. The encoded protein is CASSLTGRNTEAFF.

V and J are TRBV7-9 and TRBJ1-1, with a possible D match to TRBD1 (5 bases). There are 15 residues in the CDR3. V shed 1 base and J shed 2 bases, with 11 bases lying between them. The germline V gene has CDR1 SEHNR and CDR2 FQNEAQ (reference sequence). As DNA, the CDR3 is TGTGCCAGCAGCTTAGTTGGGCAGGGTAACACTGAAGCTTTCTTT. The encoded protein is CASSLVGQGNTEAFF.

This chain joins TRBV10-3 and TRBJ1-1, with TRBD1 matching over 7 bases. The CDR3 spans 14 residues. Trimming at V came to 5 bases and at J to 2 bases, leaving 5 bases not matched to a gene. CDR1 is ENHRY, CDR2 SYGVKD, per germline. This chain's CDR3 is CAISRGQLNTEAFF. In DNA, the CDR3 is TGTGCCATCAGTCGGGGACAGCTAAACACTGAAGCTTTCTTT.

This chain connects TRBV6-1 to TRBJ2-1; TRBD2 agrees at 9 bases. Germline V CDR1 and CDR2: MNHNS, SASEGT. With 5 bases clipped from V and 8 bases from J, the junction kept 10 bases outside the gene matches. The CDR3 is made up of 15 amino acids. Written as DNA, the CDR3 is TGTGCCAGCAGTACATCCGGGACTAGCCAGCATGAGCAGTTCTTC. It encodes CASSTSGTSQHEQFF.